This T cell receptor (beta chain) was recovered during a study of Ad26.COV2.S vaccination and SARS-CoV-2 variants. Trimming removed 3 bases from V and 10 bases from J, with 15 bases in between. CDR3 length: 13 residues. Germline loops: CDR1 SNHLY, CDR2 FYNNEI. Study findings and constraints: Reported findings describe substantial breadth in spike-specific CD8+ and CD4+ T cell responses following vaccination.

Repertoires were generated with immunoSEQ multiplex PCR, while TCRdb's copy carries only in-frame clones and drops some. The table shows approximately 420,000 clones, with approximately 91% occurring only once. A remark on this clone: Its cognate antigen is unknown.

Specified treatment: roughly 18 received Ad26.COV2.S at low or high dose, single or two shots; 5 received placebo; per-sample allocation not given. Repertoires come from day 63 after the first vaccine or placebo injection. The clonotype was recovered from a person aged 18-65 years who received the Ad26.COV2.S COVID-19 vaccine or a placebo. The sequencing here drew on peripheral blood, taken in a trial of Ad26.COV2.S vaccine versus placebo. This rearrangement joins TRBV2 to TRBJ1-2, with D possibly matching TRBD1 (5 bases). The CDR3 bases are TGTGCCAGCAGTGATAGGCAGCCGGGGGTCTACACCTTC. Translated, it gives CASSDRQPGVYTF.